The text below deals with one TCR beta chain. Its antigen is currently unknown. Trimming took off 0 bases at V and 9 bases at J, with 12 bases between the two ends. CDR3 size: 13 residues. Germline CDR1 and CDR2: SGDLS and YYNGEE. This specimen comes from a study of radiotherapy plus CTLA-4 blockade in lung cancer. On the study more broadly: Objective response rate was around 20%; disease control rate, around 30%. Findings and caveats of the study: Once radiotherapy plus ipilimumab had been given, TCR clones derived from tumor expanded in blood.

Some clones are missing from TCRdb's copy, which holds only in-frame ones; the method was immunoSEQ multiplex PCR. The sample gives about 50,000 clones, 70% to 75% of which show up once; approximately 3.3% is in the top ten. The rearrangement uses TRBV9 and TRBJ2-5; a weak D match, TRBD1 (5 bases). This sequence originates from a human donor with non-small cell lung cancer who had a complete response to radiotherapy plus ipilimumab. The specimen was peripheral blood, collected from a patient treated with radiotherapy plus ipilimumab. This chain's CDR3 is CASSVVAGMPQYF. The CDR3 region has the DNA TGTGCCAGCAGCGTAGTGGCAGGGATGCCCCAGTACTTC.